The 25 T cell receptor beta chains below were found in one sample sequenced in a study of radiation and T cells in renal cell carcinoma. The treatment is: treatment-naive control, cytoreductive nephrectomy. TCRdb keeps only in-frame clones here, not all; method: immunoSEQ multiplex PCR. The sample lists 25,000 or so clones, nearly 55% occurring once. The material was tumor tissue, obtained from a patient whose treatment was nephrectomy without radiotherapy. The receptors shown here come from a human donor with renal cell carcinoma.

The chain has TRBV9 and TRBJ1-6, with unresolved D. This CDR3 contains 15 residues. Germline V gene sequence: CDR1 SGDLS, CDR2 YYNGEE. V was trimmed by 1 base and J by 0 bases, leaving 5 bases between them. CDR3 sequence (DNA): TGTGCCAGCAGCGTACTGAGCTCCTATAATTCACCCCTCCACTTT. Its protein is CASSVLSSYNSPLHF.

This clone was counted once. CDR3 in amino acids: CASSLSQGAPNSPLHF. The CDR3 nucleotides read TGTGCCAGCAGTTTGTCACAGGGGGCCCCTAATTCACCCCTCCACTTT. V is TRBV27 and J is TRBJ1-6; 9 bases are shared with TRBD1. Looked up from germline, CDR1 is MNHEY and CDR2 is SMNVEV (reference sequence). J gave up 6 bases and V 3 bases, and 6 bases lay outside the gene matches. This CDR3 contains 16 residues.

The V gene is TRBV5-8, the J gene TRBJ2-6, with 7 bases aligning to TRBD1. Germline trimming cut 4 bases from V and 0 bases from J; bases unmatched to any gene: 7. Germline V lookup: CDR1 SGHTS, CDR2 YDEGEE. The CDR3 is 17 residues long. CDR3 amino acids: CASSPFTGDSGANVLTF. CDR3 bases: TGTGCCAGCAGCCCATTCACAGGGGACTCTGGGGCCAACGTCCTGACTTTC.

The V and J genes are TRBV19 and TRBJ1-4; D is unclear. Trimming took off 5 bases at V and 8 bases at J, with 18 bases between the two ends. This CDR3 is built from 15 residues. Germline values: CDR1 LNHDA, CDR2 SQIVND (reference sequence). CDR3 coding DNA: TGTGCCAGTAGTCCTGCCGAGTGGGCCTGGGAAAAACTGTTTTTT. Protein sequence: CASSPAEWAWEKLFF.

This clone was seen a handful of times. This sequence joins TRBV2 and TRBJ1-5; TRBD1 matches 7 bases. V dropped 4 bases and J dropped 3; count of bases not matched to a gene: 3. CDR3 length equals 14 residues. The germline gives CDR1 SNHLY, CDR2 FYNNEI. The CDR3 is CASSADRDNQPQHF. CDR3 nucleotides: TGTGCCAGCAGTGCTGACAGGGACAATCAGCCCCAGCATTTT.

This clone is medium-sized. The rearrangement joins TRBV10-3 to TRBJ1-3; the D gene is possibly TRBD1 (5 bases). Germline lookup yields CDR1 ENHRY and CDR2 SYGVKD. This CDR3 region has 13 residues. Trimming cost V 3 bases and J 2 bases, with 5 bases left between them. The CDR3 DNA reads TGTGCCATCAGTGACAGGGCTGGAAACACCATATATTTT. This translates into CAISDRAGNTIYF.

The chain couples TRBV9 to TRBJ1-6; tentative D call: TRBD1 (5 bases). CDR1 and CDR2 (germline): SGDLS, YYNGEE. V dropped 10 bases and J dropped 0 bases, with 23 bases sitting between them. This CDR3 contains 18 residues. CDR3 amino acids: CAFLRGSQKHSYNSPLHF. Written as DNA, the CDR3 is TGTGCCTTCCTCCGGGGCAGTCAGAAACACTCCTATAATTCACCCCTCCACTTT.

V is TRBV5-4 and J is TRBJ2-7; TRBD1 matches at 11 bases. The germline V gene encodes CDR1 SGHNT and CDR2 YYREEE (reference sequence). With 4 bases clipped from V and 4 bases from J, the junction kept 4 bases outside the gene matches. The CDR3 consists of 14 residues. In DNA, the CDR3 is TGTGCCAGCAGCCGGACAGGGGGCGGGTACGAGCAGTACTTC. It translates to CASSRTGGGYEQYF.

This clone was counted a few times. The rearrangement joins TRBV6-1 to TRBJ1-5; a possible D gene is TRBD1 (6 bases). Between the trimmed V and J ends, which lost 5 bases and 2 bases, there was a span of 7 bases. The V gene's germline CDR1 is MNHNS and CDR2 SASEGT. There are 13 residues in the CDR3. Written as DNA, the CDR3 is TGTGCCAGCAGTTCAGGGGGCAATCAGCCCCAGCATTTT. This gives the protein CASSSGGNQPQHF.

V is TRBV6-5 and J is TRBJ2-1, with a tentative D call TRBD1 (6 bases). This CDR3 is 12 amino acids long. CDR1 and CDR2 from the germline V gene are MNHEY and SVGAGI. Trimming pared 4 bases from V and 9 bases from J, leaving 10 bases between. CDR3 nucleotides: TGTGCCAGCAGTTCGACAGGACGTGAGCAGTTCTTC. Translated: CASSSTGREQFF.

The rearrangement uses TRBV6-5 and TRBJ1-2; 8 bases align to TRBD1. Germline V gene data show CDR1 as MNHEY and CDR2 as SVGAGI. The CDR3 totals 12 residues. Trimming removed 6 bases from V and 8 bases from J; junction bases left unmatched: 5. CDR3 sequence reads: CASSSGGWGYTF. In DNA form, the CDR3 reads TGTGCCAGCAGCTCAGGGGGCTGGGGCTACACCTTC.

J is TRBJ2-3 and V is TRBV15; D is unclear. CDR3 length: 12 amino acids. V was shortened by 4 bases and J by 3 bases, with 5 bases between the two germline ends. CDR1 and CDR2 (germline): LNHNV, YYDKDF (reference sequence). The CDR3, as DNA: TGTGCCACCAGCACCTCGACAGATACGCAGTATTTT. Protein: CATSTSTDTQYF.

This chain links TRBV5-5 with TRBJ1-4, with 8 bases identical to TRBD1. This CDR3 spans 14 amino acids. Germline V gives CDR1 SGHKS, CDR2 YYEKEE (reference sequence). With V trimmed by 4 bases and J by 5 bases, 4 bases remained unmatched. CDR3 nucleotides: TGTGCCAGCAGCCTCCGGGACAGGAATGAAAAACTGTTTTTT. It specifies CASSLRDRNEKLFF.

V gene TRBV9 combines with J gene TRBJ1-3; the D is unclear. CDR1 is SGDLS and CDR2 is YYNGEE in the germline V gene. Trimming removed 4 bases from V and 4 bases from J, with 12 bases in between. The CDR3 consists of 14 residues. Written as DNA, the CDR3 is TGTGCCAGCAGCCCAAGAGGGCCGGGAAACACCATATATTTT. This encodes CASSPRGPGNTIYF.

The gene calls are TRBV2 and TRBJ1-2; 7 bases line up with TRBD1. The V segment lost 3 bases and the J segment 8 bases; nucleotides outside the gene matches: 12. Germline lookup yields CDR1 SNHLY and CDR2 FYNNEI. There are 15 residues in the CDR3. DNA of the CDR3: TGTGCCAGCAGTGACACAGACACAGGGGTGAGGGGCTACACCTTC. Protein product: CASSDTDTGVRGYTF.

The rearrangement uses TRBV6-5 and TRBJ2-5; no clear D. The CDR3 has 15 residues. Germline loops: CDR1 MNHEY, CDR2 SVGAGI. Trimming took 8 bases from V and 0 from J, leaving 16 bases between them. CDR3 protein: CASGILTMYQETQYF. The CDR3 DNA reads as TGTGCCAGCGGGATTCTCACTATGTACCAAGAGACCCAGTACTTC.

The J gene is TRBJ1-2, the V gene TRBV20-1, with a possible D match to TRBD1 (5 bases). Germline values: CDR1 DFQATT, CDR2 SNEGSKA (reference sequence). Trimming cost V 3 bases and J 6 bases, with 8 bases left between them. The CDR3 is 11 residues long. In DNA, the CDR3 is TGCAGTGCTAGGTCGGGGCATGGCTACACCTTC. It specifies CSARSGHGYTF.

The rearrangement links TRBV7-3 to TRBJ2-3; D remains unclear. The CDR3 is 15 residues long. The germline V gene encodes CDR1 SGHTA and CDR2 FQGTGA. The V gene lost 0 bases and the J gene lost 0 bases, with 7 bases spanning the gap. The CDR3 DNA is TGTGCCAGCAGCTTAACACCCTCTAGCACAGATACGCAGTATTTT. Residues: CASSLTPSSTDTQYF.

The J gene is TRBJ1-1, the V gene TRBV6-6; D is possibly TRBD1 (5 bases). This CDR3 spans 13 amino acids. Germline lookup yields CDR1 MNHNY and CDR2 SVGAGI (reference sequence). The germline V and J ends were trimmed by 2 bases and 5 bases, with 9 bases remaining between them. CDR3 nucleotide sequence: TGTGCCAGCAGTTACGCGGGGGGTACTGAAGCTTTCTTT. Translating gives CASSYAGGTEAFF.

This clone was counted only a few times. The genes are TRBV29-1 and TRBJ2-5; tentative D call: TRBD1 (5 bases). With 4 bases removed from V and 1 base from J, the gap between germline ends came to 13 bases. The germline gives CDR1 SQVTM, CDR2 ANQGSEA. The length of the CDR3 is 14 residues. The CDR3 bases are TGCAGCGTTGGCCTAGGGGTCGTCCAAGAGACCCAGTACTTC. This gives the protein CSVGLGVVQETQYF. The whole variable domain, remainder taken from reference TRBV29-1 and TRBJ2-5, is SAVISQKPSRDICQRGTSLTIQCQVDSQVTMMFWYRQQPGQSLTLIATANQGSEATYESGFVIDKFPISRPNLTFSTLTVSNMSPEDSSIYLCSVGLGVVQETQYFGPGTRLLVL.

The V and J genes are TRBV6-5 and TRBJ2-7; D is undetermined. This CDR3 has 12 residues. V lost 0 bases to trimming and J lost 6 bases, with 6 bases between them. Germline loops: CDR1 MNHEY, CDR2 SVGAGI. CDR3 in amino acids: CASSYSLGEQYF. The CDR3 DNA follows: TGTGCCAGCAGTTACTCCCTAGGCGAGCAGTACTTC.

The chain uses TRBV4-3 and TRBJ2-2; tentatively, D is TRBD2 (7 bases). The CDR3 runs to 16 residues. The ends were cut back, 3 bases at V and 8 bases at J, with 19 bases in the middle. Germline values: CDR1 LGHNA, CDR2 YSLEER. The CDR3 reads CASSHDGGPTRGELFF. The CDR3 DNA follows: TGCGCCAGCAGCCATGACGGGGGGCCCACACGGGGGGAGCTGTTTTTT.

The V and J genes are TRBV5-4 and TRBJ1-2, with 10 bases that match TRBD1. Trimming cost V 4 bases and J 5 bases; bases outside gene matches: 8. This CDR3 has 15 amino acids. Germline V CDR1 and CDR2: SGHNT, YYREEE (reference sequence). The CDR3 nucleotides read TGTGCCAGCAGCAAACCGGGACAGGGGACTTATGGCTACACCTTC. This encodes CASSKPGQGTYGYTF.

This chain links TRBV4-3 with TRBJ1-2, with TRBD1 matching 9 bases. The V segment lost 4 bases and the J segment 4 bases; nucleotides outside the gene matches: 10. This CDR3 is built from 16 residues. Germline V CDR1 and CDR2: LGHNA, YSLEER. The CDR3 DNA follows: TGCGCCAGCAGCCCCGGGGGACAGGGTTCTTTCTATGGCTACACCTTC. Its protein product is CASSPGGQGSFYGYTF.

This chain uses TRBV2 with TRBJ1-3; D remains unclear. The germline CDR1 and CDR2 sequences are SNHLY and FYNNEI. The CDR3 consists of 17 residues. V was shortened by 6 bases and J by 0 bases, with 18 bases between the two germline ends. The CDR3 region is CASSGNPGLHSGNTIYF. CDR3 nucleotide sequence: TGTGCCAGCAGCGGGAATCCTGGACTGCACTCTGGAAACACCATATATTTT.